These T cell receptor beta chains were read from a single sample in a study of shared clonotypes between healthy human individuals. Sequenced by immunoSEQ multiplex PCR; TCRdb stores in-frame clones only, minus some. The table includes about 2.4 million clones, approximately 90% detected once. Sequencing was performed on naive CD4+ T cells sorted from blood. The receptors here all came from a man aged 18 to 29 in good health. The CDR3 runs from the conserved cysteine through the conserved F or W. The D gene is left open where the match is weak. Size values are once, few and many counts, or a class for expanded clones, and some rows have none.

TRBV7-2	TRBD2	TRBJ2-2	.	TGTGCCAGCAGCACGGGACTAGTAGCCGGGGAGCTGTTTTTT	CASSTGLVAGELFF
TRBV10-3	TRBD1	TRBJ1-3	.	TGTGCCATCAGCGGACAGGGGCTCTCCGGAAACACCATATATTTT	CAISGQGLSGNTIYF
TRBV7-2	.	TRBJ2-7	many	TGTGCCAGCAGCCCCTCCTACGAGCAGTACTTC	CASSPSYEQYF
TRBV15	TRBD1	TRBJ2-7	.	TGTGCCACCAGTAGGGACAGGGGGCGGGAGCAGTACTTC	CATSRDRGREQYF
TRBV6-1	TRBD1	TRBJ2-7	.	TGTGCCAGCAGTGTTTTCTCGGGACAGGGGTTCTACGAGCAGTACTTC	CASSVFSGQGFYEQYF
TRBV18	.	TRBJ1-5	.	TGTGCCAGCTCCGAAGGGGGCAATCAGCCCCAGCATTTT	CASSEGGNQPQHF
TRBV7-9	TRBD1	TRBJ1-2	.	TGTGCCAGCAGCCGCCAGGGGGCCTTGCCGCCAGGCTACACCTTC	CASSRQGALPPGYTF
TRBV29-1	TRBD2	TRBJ2-3	.	TGCAGCACCCGGAGCGGGGGGGCGGGAGATACGCAGTATTTT	CSTRSGGAGDTQYF
TRBV5-6	TRBD2	TRBJ2-3	.	TGTGCCAGCAGCTTGACTAGCGGGGGCAGCACAGATACGCAGTATTTT	CASSLTSGGSTDTQYF
TRBV7-2	.	TRBJ1-2	.	TGTGCCAGCAGCCCCGACAGGAGCTATGGCTACACCTTC	CASSPDRSYGYTF
TRBV19	.	TRBJ2-7	once	TGTGCCAGTAGTACCCCGGGTGAGGGAGTCGAGCAGTACTTC	CASSTPGEGVEQYF
TRBV5-4	.	TRBJ2-7	once	TGTGCCAGCAGCTTGATGGGGTACGAGCAGTACTTC	CASSLMGYEQYF
TRBV5-1	TRBD1	TRBJ2-7	once	TGCGCCAGCAGCTTGGTGGGACAGGGTTCCTACGAGCAGTACTTC	CASSLVGQGSYEQYF
TRBV7-2	.	TRBJ1-2	.	TGTGCCAGCAGCCCTGGCGGGGAGGGGGGCTACACCTTC	CASSPGGEGGYTF
TRBV18	.	TRBJ2-2	.	TGTGCCAGCTCACCTCAAGCCGGTCTCACCGGGGAGCTGTTTTTT	CASSPQAGLTGELFF
TRBV12-5	.	TRBJ2-1	once	TGTGCTAGTGGTTTGGTAGGGACGGACTCCTACAATGAGCAGTTCTTC	CASGLVGTDSYNEQFF
TRBV18	.	TRBJ1-1	.	TGTGCCAGCTCTCAACAGAGTTTTGACACTGAAGCTTTCTTT	CASSQQSFDTEAFF
TRBV6-9	.	TRBJ1-2	.	TGTGCCAGCAGTTATAAAGGCCCAGGGGGCTACACCTTC	CASSYKGPGGYTF
TRBV6-1	.	TRBJ1-5	.	TGTGCCAGCAGTGAAAGGGCAGTCCCCAATCAGCCCCAGCATTTT	CASSERAVPNQPQHF
TRBV6-6	.	TRBJ2-5	.	TGTGCCAGCAGTGCACCAGGGGAGACCCAGTACTTC	CASSAPGETQYF
TRBV2	.	TRBJ2-7	.	TGTGCCAGCAATTTGGGCTTAATGAGGGAGCAGTACTTC	CASNLGLMREQYF
TRBV7-2	.	TRBJ2-7	.	TGTGCCAGCAGCCCAGGGACCGGAACCTACGAGCAGTACTTC	CASSPGTGTYEQYF